This T cell receptor (beta chain) was recorded in a study of human T cells and chemical hapten exposure (dated by TCRdb to the early 2020s). For the wider study: For sensitization, 2% DPC in acetone was applied to an approximately 2 cm by approximately 2 cm area of upper inner arm skin. Throughout the study period of around 24 weeks, patients also received therapeutic DPC doses to the scalp every week. Peripheral blood TCR repertoire changes were tracked in vivo in alopecia patients during primary and secondary sensitization to the hapten diphenylcyclopropenone (DPC). Twenty-nine alopecia patients gave blood for TCR sequencing at one to four time points (pre-sensitization, 2, 6 and 24 weeks). Blood was sampled from patients pre-sensitization (week 0) and at 2, 6 and about 24 weeks after DPC sensitization. Patch tests used Finn chambers with 0.01% DPC on the upper back, scored after 6 days by International Contact Dermatitis Research Group standards. The patient cohort, mostly female, included alopecia areata with under or over 50% scalp involvement, alopecia totalis and alopecia universalis. Libraries were pooled for sequencing, and variation in per-sample TCR yields was attributed mainly to small differences in library volumes within the pool.

Points the paper makes about the study in general: Expanded TCRs formed significantly more large CDR3 similarity clusters than pre-sensitization or healthy control sets, consistent with antigen-driven responses. No change with DPC sensitization was found in the number of TCRs above 1 in 1000 frequency, and no evidence of global repertoire structure alterations was found. Alopecia, a presumed autoimmune disease, was present in all patients, so the immune response of the patients might differ from that of healthy individuals. After repeated subsampling, changes were observed in the strength of the expansion versus patch-test correlation and in the threshold at which the correlation became significant. Patch test score correlated positively with the number of PT1 expanded TCRs, reaching significance at thresholds 8, 16 and 32 but not at 4.

In its sample, this clonotype was seen a few times. No antigen is known for it. One base away there is no much larger clone; base qualities are not given. The time point label of this sample denotes: patch test 3, about 24 weeks after DPC sensitization. Reading the label with the study, this specimen's treatment or condition is: therapeutic diphenylcyclopropenone sensitization with weekly scalp DPC. At each patch-test visit, blood was drawn before the patch test was applied. Patients were considered eligible if aged 18 to 70, diagnosed with alopecia and deemed suitable for DPC therapy, and patients were excluded if pregnant. Unfractionated whole blood was collected in Tempus Blood RNA tubes, and total RNA was extracted from that blood. Measured from the cysteine to the phenylalanine, the CDR3 is 15 residues long. Here the CDR3 DNA is all that survives: 45 bases in frame from base 1. The CDR1 and CDR2 encoded by the germline V gene are MDHEN and SYDVKM. V and J are trimmed by 5 bases and 5 bases, and the gene matches miss 10 bases of the junction.

The library was prepared using RACE. TCRdb records NextSeq 500 as the sequencer. Library preparation attached unique molecular identifiers to individual cDNA molecules for quantitative, reproducible TCR counting. For every blood RNA sample, sequencing covered both the TCR alpha and TCR beta chains. The authors' pipeline ran thus. The median number of TCRs per sample was over 95,000, ranging from about 23,224 to 700,000. The Decombinator software suite was used to annotate V, J and CDR3 in the TCR reads. Every sample was subsampled to the same number of TCRs (28,000) for the PS versus PT1 abundance plots. TCRs were defined as expanded if absent before sensitization and observed at least eight times at the 2-week time point. TCRdb trimmed the raw reads at Q25, called clones with MiXCR and kept productive beta chains. Every CDR3 protein is listed once, alongside the most common genes and DNA of its rows. TCRdb, not the authors, supplied the V and J calls. In this sample the table shows 210,000 or so distinct CDR3 sequences, around 25% of which occur a single time. The ten largest clones capture roughly 2.3% of the sample.

The receptor comes from a middle-aged woman with alopecia areata. Some clones in this sample may be carry-over from other donors' samples. Sequencing was performed on whole blood, taken in connection with sensitization to the hapten diphenylcyclopropenone (DPC). This chain joins TRBV28 to TRBJ1-1, and TRBD1 matches 8 of the central bases. The CDR3 protein is CASSPHTGGRTEAFF. The DNA sequence is as follows: TGTGCCAGCAGTCCCCATACAGGGGGTCGAACTGAAGCTTTCTTT.